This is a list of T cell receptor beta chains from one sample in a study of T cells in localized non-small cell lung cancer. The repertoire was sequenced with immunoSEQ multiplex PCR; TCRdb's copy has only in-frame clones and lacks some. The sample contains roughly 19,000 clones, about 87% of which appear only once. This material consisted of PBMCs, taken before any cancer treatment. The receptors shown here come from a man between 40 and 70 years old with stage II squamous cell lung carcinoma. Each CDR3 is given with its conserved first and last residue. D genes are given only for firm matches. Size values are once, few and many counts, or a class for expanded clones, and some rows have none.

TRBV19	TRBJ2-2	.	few	TGTGCCAGTAGTGAATCGGGGTTGACCGGGGAGCTGTTTTTT	CASSESGLTGELFF
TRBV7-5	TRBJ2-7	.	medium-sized	TGTGTCAGAAGCTTGGCTGGGGGATACTACGAGCAGTACTTC	CVRSLAGGYYEQYF
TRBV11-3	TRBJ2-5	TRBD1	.	TGTGCCAGCAGCCCCACAGGGGTGACGGAGACCCAGTACTTC	CASSPTGVTETQYF
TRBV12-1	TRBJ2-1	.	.	TGTGCCAGCAGCTTTGCAACTAGCGGGAAGTGGGGCAATGAGCAGTTCTTC	CASSFATSGKWGNEQFF
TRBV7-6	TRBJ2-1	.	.	TGTGCCAGCAGCCCCCACCCGGATAGGGCGTCTGAGCAGTTCTTC	CASSPHPDRASEQFF
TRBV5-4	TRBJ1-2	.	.	TGTGCCAGCAGCCTGACAGCGACCGTTGGCTACACCTTC	CASSLTATVGYTF
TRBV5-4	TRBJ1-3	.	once	TGTGCCAGCAGCTTGGACGGGGTGTTGGGAAACACCATATATTTT	CASSLDGVLGNTIYF
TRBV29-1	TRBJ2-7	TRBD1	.	TGCAGCGTTGGACAGGGGGTTTTGTACGAGCAGTACTTC	CSVGQGVLYEQYF
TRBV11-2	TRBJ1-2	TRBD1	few	TGTGCCAGCAGTCTGGTGACAGGGGAGGATCATGGCTACACCTTC	CASSLVTGEDHGYTF
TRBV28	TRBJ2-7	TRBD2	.	TGTGCCAGCAGTTCCCCTTGGGGGGGTGAGACTTACGAGCAGTACTTC	CASSSPWGGETYEQYF
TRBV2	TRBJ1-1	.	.	TGTGCCAGCAACGAAGACAATCTCAACACTGAAGCTTTCTTT	CASNEDNLNTEAFF
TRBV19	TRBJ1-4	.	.	TGTGCCAGTAGTCCCGTGAGGTACAATGAAAAACTGTTTTTT	CASSPVRYNEKLFF
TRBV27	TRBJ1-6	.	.	TGTGCCAGCAGTCCCCTCGGGGGGGCAGGCAATTCACCCCTCCACTTT	CASSPLGGAGNSPLHF
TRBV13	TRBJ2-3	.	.	TGTGCCAGCAGCTTAAATTCGGATACGCAGTATTTT	CASSLNSDTQYF
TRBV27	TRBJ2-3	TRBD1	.	TGTGCCAGCAGTATACAGGGGGGCACAGATACGCAGTATTTT	CASSIQGGTDTQYF
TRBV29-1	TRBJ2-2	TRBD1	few	TGCAGCGTCCAAGGACAGGGCTCGAACACCGGGGAGCTGTTTTTT	CSVQGQGSNTGELFF
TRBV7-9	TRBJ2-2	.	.	TGTGCCAGCAGTCAACTACAGGGGAACACCGGGGAGCTGTTTTTT	CASSQLQGNTGELFF
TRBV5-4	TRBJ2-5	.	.	TGTGCCAGCAGCCCGGACTATCAAGAGACCCAGTACTTC	CASSPDYQETQYF
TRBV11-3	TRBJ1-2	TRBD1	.	TGTGCCAGCAGCTCCGGACAGGGGGCCTTGGGCTACACCTTC	CASSSGQGALGYTF
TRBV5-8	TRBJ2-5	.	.	TGTGCCAGCAGCCTATTAGAGACCCAGTACTTC	CASSLLETQYF
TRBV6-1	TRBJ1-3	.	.	TGTGCCAGCAGTGAAGTTCGCATTGGAAACACCATATATTTT	CASSEVRIGNTIYF
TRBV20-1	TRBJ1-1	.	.	TGCAGGTACGTGAGGACAGAAGCTTTCTTT	CRYVRTEAFF
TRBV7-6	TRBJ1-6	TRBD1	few	TGTGCCAGCAGCTACGGGACAGACAATTCACCCCTCCACTTT	CASSYGTDNSPLHF
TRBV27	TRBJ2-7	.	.	TGTGCCAGCCCTAAAAGTAATGCGGGATGGAGCTCCTACGAGCAGTACTTC	CASPKSNAGWSSYEQYF
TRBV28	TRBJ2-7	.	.	TGTGCCAGCAGTTTAGTAGGCAGCTCCTACGAGCAGTACTTC	CASSLVGSSYEQYF
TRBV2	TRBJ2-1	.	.	TGTGCCACCAAGTCGGAAAAGCCCCTTAGTGAGCAGTTCTTC	CATKSEKPLSEQFF
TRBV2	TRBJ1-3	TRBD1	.	TGTGCCAGCAGATACAGGGGGTACACCATATATTTT	CASRYRGYTIYF
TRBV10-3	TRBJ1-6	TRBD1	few	TGTGCCATCAGTGAGGGGCCGGGACAGGGGAATTCACCCCTCCACTTT	CAISEGPGQGNSPLHF
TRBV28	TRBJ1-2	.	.	TGTGCCAGCAGTTTTTCAGGCTTAGTATGGTATGGCTACACCTTC	CASSFSGLVWYGYTF
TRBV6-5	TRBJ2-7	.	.	TGTGCCAGCAGTTACTCAGCAGGGGGGGACTACGAGCAGTACTTC	CASSYSAGGDYEQYF
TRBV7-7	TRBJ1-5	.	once	TGTGCTAGCAGCTTAGCAGGGACGGATTATAGCAATCAGCCCCAGCATTTT	CASSLAGTDYSNQPQHF
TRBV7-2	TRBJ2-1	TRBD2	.	TGTGCCAGCAGCTCACCCAGAGCTAGCGGGAGGATCAATGAGCAGTTCTTC	CASSSPRASGRINEQFF
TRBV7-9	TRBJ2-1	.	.	TGTGCCAGCAGCTTAGGCGGGGCAGGGATAGACAATGAGCAGTTCTTC	CASSLGGAGIDNEQFF
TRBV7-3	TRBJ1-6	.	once	TGTGCCAGCAGCTTAGGGCCGACCTATAATTCACCCCTCCACTTT	CASSLGPTYNSPLHF
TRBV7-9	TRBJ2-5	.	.	TGTGCCAGCGGGGGCAGGCAAGAGACCCAGTACTTC	CASGGRQETQYF
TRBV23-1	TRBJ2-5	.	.	TGCGCCAGCAGTCCCCAAGGGTCCGAGGAGACCCAGTACTTC	CASSPQGSEETQYF
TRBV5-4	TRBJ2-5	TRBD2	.	TGTGCCAGCAGCCTGACTAGCGGGAGTCAGGAGACCCAGTACTTC	CASSLTSGSQETQYF
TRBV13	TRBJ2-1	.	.	TGTGCCAGCAGCTTTAACATAGTCTACAATGAGCAGTTCTTC	CASSFNIVYNEQFF
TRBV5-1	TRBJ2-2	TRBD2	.	TGCGCCAGCAGCTTGGCCGGGACTACAAGAACCGGGGAGCTGTTTTTT	CASSLAGTTRTGELFF
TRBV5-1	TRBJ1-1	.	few	TGCGCCAGCAGCTTGGAAGGGAACACTGAAGCTTTCTTT	CASSLEGNTEAFF
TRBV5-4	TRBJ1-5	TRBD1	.	TGTGCCAGCAGTCCGGACAGGGGGGAATATCAGCCCCAGCATTTT	CASSPDRGEYQPQHF
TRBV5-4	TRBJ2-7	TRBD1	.	TGTGCCAGCAGCTTTTCCGGGACAGGAGCCTACGAGCAGTACTTC	CASSFSGTGAYEQYF
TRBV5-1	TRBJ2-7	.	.	TGCGCCAGCAGCTTCAAGGACGGATCCTACGAGCAGTACTTC	CASSFKDGSYEQYF
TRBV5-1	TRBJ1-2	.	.	TGCGCCAGCAGCTTGGAGGGCTATGGCTACACCTTC	CASSLEGYGYTF
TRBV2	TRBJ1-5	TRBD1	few	TGTGCCAGCAGTATGACAGGGCGGGATCAGCCCCAGCATTTT	CASSMTGRDQPQHF